The rows below give T cell receptor beta chains drawn from one sample of a study of blood T cell repertoires in COVID-19. Data came from immunoSEQ multiplex PCR; TCRdb stores just in-frame clones and leaves some out. The table has about 75,000 clones, over 75% seen once. The specimen was peripheral blood. These receptors were taken from a human donor in a cohort sampled during active COVID-19. Each CDR3 is given with its conserved first and last residue. Fields, in order: V gene, CDR3 protein.

>TRBV4-3
CAPGDRGGGLQETQYF
>TRBV30
CAWSTGTGATYYGYTF
>TRBV28
CASSLVSYNSPLHF
>TRBV11-3
CASSLTGQPYLEQYF
>TRBV6-5
CASSLDRAGTDTQYF
>TRBV18
CASSQRTSDYNEQFF
>TRBV19
CASMGQFDEQFF
>TRBV2
CASGQSGNTIYF
>TRBV27
CASANSRNQPQHF
>TRBV28
CASSFQGSTEAFF
>TRBV10-3
CATNRDRGEETQYF
>TRBV3-1/TRBV3-2
CASSQREVVAGAFQETQYF
>TRBV6-6
CASSPDYLQYF
>TRBV5-4
CASSLGLAGSTGQFF
>TRBV7-2
CASGTGFVETQYF
>TRBV4-1
CASSQLTGNSGNTIYF
>TRBV9
CASSVDGGYNSPLHF
>TRBV7-3
CASSLGDRGGDTQYF
>TRBV2
CASRLAGIYNEQFF
>TRBV5-4
CASSLGYRQGKNIQYF
>TRBV28
CASSGAGAYEQFF
>TRBV11-2
CASSSRVNLETQYF
>TRBV27
CASSSLTSLPRDEQFF
>TRBV18
CASSPPGLAVQETQYF
>TRBV4-2
CASSQWLAGYTDTQYF
>TRBV2
CASNQGPDQPQHF
>TRBV6-5
CASRERGGLKTQYF
>TRBV6-1
CASSDLQTGSYEQYF
>TRBV11-2
CASSLRAGPYEQYF
>TRBV6-5
CASRQYGGGETQYF
>TRBV4-3
CASSLSGGTVTGELFF
>TRBV18
CASSPTGQGSTEAFF
>TRBV2
CASTVTSSTGELFF
>TRBV5-1
CASSLAGRGGYTF
>TRBV7-8
CASSWTGGTEAFF
>TRBV19
CASSRRDPPRDEQFF
>TRBV11-2
CASSWGTGGGNQPQHF
>TRBV6-5
CASSYNSNEKLFF
>TRBV2
CASSPSDNEQFF
>TRBV7-8
CASSSFYLSGGYNEQFF
>TRBV28
CASMRQGYNSPLHF
>TRBV7-6
CASSQLLAGANVLTF
>TRBV7-2
CASSLPGNTEAFF
>TRBV7-2
CASSPSGAQETQYF
>TRBV4-2
CASSQEGTGVYGYTF
>TRBV5-4
CASTSVAGGMGEQYF
>TRBV3-1/TRBV3-2
CASSRPPGQRYYEQYF
>TRBV18
CASSPPRGAGEGYTF
>TRBV6-6
CASTNKEVHKNIQYF
>TRBV4-3
CASSQRDRGRAYNEQFF
>TRBV19
CASSPGLQLGQGGGYTF
>TRBV24-1
CATSDSGQVSDTQYF
>TRBV28
CASTGQTGTGNEKLFF
>TRBV13
CASSLFFGTGASEQYF